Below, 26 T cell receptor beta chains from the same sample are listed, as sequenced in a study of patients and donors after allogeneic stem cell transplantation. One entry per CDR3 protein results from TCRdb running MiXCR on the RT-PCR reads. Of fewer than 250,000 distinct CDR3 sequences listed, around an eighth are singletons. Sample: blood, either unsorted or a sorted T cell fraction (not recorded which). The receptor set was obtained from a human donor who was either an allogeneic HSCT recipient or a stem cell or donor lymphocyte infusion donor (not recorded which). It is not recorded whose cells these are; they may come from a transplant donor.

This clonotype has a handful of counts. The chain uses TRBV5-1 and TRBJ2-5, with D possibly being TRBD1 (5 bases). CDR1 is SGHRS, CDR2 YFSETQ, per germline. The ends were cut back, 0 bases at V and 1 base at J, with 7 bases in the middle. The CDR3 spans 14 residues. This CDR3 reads CASSLVTAQETQYF. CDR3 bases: TGCGCCAGCAGCTTGGTGACAGCCCAAGAGACCCAGTACTTC.

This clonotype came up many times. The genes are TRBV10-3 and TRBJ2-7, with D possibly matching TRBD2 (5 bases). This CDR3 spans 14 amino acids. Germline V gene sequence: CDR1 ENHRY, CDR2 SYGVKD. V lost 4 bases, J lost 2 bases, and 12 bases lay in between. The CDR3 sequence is CAISGTPRTYEQYF. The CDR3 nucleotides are TGTGCCATCAGTGGGACTCCCCGAACCTACGAGCAGTACTTC.

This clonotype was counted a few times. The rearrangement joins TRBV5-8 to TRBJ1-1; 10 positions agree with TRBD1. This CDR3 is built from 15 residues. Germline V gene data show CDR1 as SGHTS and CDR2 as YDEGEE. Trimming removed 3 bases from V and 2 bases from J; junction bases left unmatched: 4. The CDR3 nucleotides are TGTGCCAGCAGCTCTTGGGACAGGGGAAACACTGAAGCTTTCTTT. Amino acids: CASSSWDRGNTEAFF. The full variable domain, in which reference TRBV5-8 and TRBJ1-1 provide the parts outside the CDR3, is EAGVTQSPTHLIKTRGQQATLRCSPISGHTSVYWYQQALGLGLQFLLWYDEGEERNRGNFPPRFSGRQFPNYSSELNVNALELEDSALYLCASSSWDRGNTEAFFGQGTRLTVV.

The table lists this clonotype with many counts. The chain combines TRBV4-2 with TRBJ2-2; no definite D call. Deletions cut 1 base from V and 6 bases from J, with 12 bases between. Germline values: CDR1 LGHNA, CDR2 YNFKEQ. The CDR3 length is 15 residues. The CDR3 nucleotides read TGTGCCAGCAGCCAAGTGGCAGGACGGGCCGGGGAGCTGTTTTTT. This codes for CASSQVAGRAGELFF.

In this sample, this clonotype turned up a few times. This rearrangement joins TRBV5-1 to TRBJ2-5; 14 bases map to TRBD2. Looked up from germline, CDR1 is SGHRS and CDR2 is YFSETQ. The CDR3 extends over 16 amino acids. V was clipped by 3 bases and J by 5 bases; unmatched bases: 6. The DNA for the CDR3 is TGCGCCAGCAGCTCGACTAGCGGGAGGGCCCGGGAGACCCAGTACTTC. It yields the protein CASSSTSGRARETQYF.

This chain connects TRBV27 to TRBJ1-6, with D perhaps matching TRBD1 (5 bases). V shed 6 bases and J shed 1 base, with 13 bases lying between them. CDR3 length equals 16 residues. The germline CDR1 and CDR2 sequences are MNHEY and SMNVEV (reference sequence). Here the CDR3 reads CASSTRGVSYNSPLHF. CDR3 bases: TGTGCCAGCAGCACAAGAGGGGTGTCCTATAATTCACCCCTCCACTTT.

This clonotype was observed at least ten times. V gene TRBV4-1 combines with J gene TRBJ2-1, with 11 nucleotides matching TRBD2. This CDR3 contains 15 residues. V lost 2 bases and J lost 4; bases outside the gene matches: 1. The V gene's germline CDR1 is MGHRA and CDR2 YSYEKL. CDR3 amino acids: CASSQLAGGYNEQFF. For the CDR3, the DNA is TGCGCCAGCAGCCAACTAGCGGGAGGTTACAATGAGCAGTTCTTC.

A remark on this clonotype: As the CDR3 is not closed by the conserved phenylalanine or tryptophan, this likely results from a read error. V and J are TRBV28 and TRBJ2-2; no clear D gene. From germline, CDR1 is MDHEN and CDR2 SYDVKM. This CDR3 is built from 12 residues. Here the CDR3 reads CAVVDGWGELFV. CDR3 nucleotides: TGTGCAGTCGTGGACGGTTGGGGGGAGCTGTTTGTT.

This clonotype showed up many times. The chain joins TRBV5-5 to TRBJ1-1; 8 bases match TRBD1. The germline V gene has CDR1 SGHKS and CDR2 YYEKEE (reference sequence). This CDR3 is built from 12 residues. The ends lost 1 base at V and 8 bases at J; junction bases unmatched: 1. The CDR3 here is CASSLRTGEAFF. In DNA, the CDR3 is TGTGCCAGCAGCTTGAGGACAGGGGAAGCTTTCTTT.

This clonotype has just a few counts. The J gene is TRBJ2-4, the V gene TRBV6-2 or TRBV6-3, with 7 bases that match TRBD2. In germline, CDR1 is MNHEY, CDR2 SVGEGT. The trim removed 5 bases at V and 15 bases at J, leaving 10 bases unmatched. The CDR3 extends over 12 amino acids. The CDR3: CASSTPGAGVYF. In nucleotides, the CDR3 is TGTGCCAGCAGTACTCCCGGGGCGGGGGTGTACTTC.

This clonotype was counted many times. CDR3: CASLAGDHTGELFF. Here the CDR3 DNA reads TGTGCCAGCTTAGCGGGAGATCACACCGGGGAGCTGTTTTTT. The chain is built from TRBV2 and TRBJ2-2; 9 nucleotides line up with TRBD2. CDR1 and CDR2 from the germline V gene are SNHLY and FYNNEI. This CDR3 has 14 residues. Trimming took 8 bases from V and 3 from J; bases not matched to a gene: 4.

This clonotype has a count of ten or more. The CDR3 protein is CASSLAGSGSSYNEQFF. In DNA form, the CDR3 reads TGTGCCAGCAGCTTAGCGGGTAGCGGGAGCTCCTACAATGAGCAGTTCTTC. The chain carries TRBV7-2 and TRBJ2-1, with 9 bases lining up with TRBD2. From germline, CDR1 is SGHTA and CDR2 FQGNSA. The CDR3 runs 17 residues. V gave up 0 bases and J gave up 0 bases; unmatched junction bases: 3.

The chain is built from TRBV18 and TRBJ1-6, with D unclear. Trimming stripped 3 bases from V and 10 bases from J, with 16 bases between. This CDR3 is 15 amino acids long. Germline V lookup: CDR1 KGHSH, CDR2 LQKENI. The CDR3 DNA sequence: TGTGCCAGCTCACCCGGCGCAGCTCGAGGCTCACCCCTCCACTTT. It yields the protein CASSPGAARGSPLHF.

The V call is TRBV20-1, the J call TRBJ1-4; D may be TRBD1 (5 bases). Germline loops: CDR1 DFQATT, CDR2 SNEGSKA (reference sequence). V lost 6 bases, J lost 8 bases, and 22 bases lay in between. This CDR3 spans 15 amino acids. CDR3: CSAKTQGGFREKLFF. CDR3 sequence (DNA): TGCAGTGCAAAAACCCAGGGTGGCTTTAGGGAAAAACTGTTTTTT.

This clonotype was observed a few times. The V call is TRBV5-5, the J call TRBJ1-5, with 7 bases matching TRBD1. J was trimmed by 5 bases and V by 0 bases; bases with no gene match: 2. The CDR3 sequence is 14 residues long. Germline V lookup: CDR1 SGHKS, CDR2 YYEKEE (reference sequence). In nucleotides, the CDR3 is TGTGCCAGCAGCTTGGGAGACAGGGATCAGCCCCAGCATTTT. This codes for CASSLGDRDQPQHF.

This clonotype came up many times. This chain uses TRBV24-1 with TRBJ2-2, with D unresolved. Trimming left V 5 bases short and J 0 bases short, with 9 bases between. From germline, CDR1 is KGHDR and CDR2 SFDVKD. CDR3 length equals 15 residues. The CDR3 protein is CATSAPDPNTGELFF. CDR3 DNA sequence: TGTGCCACCAGTGCCCCGGACCCGAACACCGGGGAGCTGTTTTTT.

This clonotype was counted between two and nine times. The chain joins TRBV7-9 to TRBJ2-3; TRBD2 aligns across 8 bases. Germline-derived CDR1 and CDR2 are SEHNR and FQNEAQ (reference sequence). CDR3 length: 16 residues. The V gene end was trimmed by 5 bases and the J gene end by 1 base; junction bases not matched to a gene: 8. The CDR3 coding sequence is TGTGCCAGCAGCCTTCTGACTAGCGATGGCACAGATACGCAGTATTTT. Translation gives CASSLLTSDGTDTQYF.

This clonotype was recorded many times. The CDR3 region is CASSEYTGRTEAFF. For the CDR3, the DNA is TGTGCCAGCAGTGAATATACAGGGCGGACTGAAGCTTTCTTT. J is TRBJ1-1 and V is TRBV6-1; tentatively, D is TRBD1 (6 bases). Germline V gives CDR1 MNHNS, CDR2 SASEGT. Trimming cost V 2 bases and J 5 bases, with 12 bases left between them. This CDR3 is built from 14 residues.

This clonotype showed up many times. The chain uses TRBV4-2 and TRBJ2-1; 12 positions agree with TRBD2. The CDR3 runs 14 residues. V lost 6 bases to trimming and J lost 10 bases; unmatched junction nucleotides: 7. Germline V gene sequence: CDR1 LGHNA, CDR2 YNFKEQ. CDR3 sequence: CASSPSGGAREQFF. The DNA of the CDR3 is TGTGCCAGCAGTCCTAGCGGGGGGGCCCGCGAGCAGTTCTTC.

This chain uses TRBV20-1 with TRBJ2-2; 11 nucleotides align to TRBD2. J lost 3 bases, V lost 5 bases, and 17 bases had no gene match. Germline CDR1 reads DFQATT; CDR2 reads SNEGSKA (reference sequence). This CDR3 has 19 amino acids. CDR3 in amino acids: CSALTPQLAGDLDTGELFF. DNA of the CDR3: TGCAGTGCTCTCACCCCCCAACTAGCGGGGGACTTGGACACCGGGGAGCTGTTTTTT.

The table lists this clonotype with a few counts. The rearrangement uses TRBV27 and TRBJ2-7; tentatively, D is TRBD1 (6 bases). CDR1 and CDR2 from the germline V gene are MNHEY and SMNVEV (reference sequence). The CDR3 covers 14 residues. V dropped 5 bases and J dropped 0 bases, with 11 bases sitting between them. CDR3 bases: TGTGCCAGCAGTATACAGGGAGTCTCCTACGAGCAGTACTTC. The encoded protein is CASSIQGVSYEQYF.

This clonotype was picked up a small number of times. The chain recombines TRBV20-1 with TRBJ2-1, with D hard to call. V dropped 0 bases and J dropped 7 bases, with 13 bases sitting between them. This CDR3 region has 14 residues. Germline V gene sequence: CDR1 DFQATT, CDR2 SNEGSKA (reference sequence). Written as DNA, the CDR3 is TGCAGTGCTAGAGACCCCAGCCGTCGGAATGAGCAGTTCTTC. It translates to CSARDPSRRNEQFF.

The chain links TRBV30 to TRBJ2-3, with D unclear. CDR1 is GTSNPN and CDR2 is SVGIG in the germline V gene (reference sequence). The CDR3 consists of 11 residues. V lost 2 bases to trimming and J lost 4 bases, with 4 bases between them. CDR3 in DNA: TGTGCCTGGAGTAACCCAGATACGCAGTATTTT. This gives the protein CAWSNPDTQYF.

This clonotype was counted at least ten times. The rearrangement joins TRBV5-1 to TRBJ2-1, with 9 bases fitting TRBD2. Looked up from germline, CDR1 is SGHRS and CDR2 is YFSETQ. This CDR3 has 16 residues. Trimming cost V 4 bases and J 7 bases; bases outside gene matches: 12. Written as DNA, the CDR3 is TGCGCCAGCAGCCGAGGGAGTAGCGGGAGTTTGAATGAGCAGTTCTTC. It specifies CASSRGSSGSLNEQFF.

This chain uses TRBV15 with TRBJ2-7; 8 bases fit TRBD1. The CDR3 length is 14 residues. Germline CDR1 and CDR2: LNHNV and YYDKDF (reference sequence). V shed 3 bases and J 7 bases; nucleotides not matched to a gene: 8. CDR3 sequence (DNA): TGTGCCACCAGCAGCGACAGGGGAGTTGGGGAGCAGTACTTC. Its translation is CATSSDRGVGEQYF.

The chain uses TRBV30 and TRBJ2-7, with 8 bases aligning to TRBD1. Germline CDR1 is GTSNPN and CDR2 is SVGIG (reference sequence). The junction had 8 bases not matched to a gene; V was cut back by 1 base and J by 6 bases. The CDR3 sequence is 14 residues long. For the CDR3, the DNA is TGTGCCTGGAGTGGGGACAGGTCAGAGCGCGAGCAGTACTTC. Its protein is CAWSGDRSEREQYF.